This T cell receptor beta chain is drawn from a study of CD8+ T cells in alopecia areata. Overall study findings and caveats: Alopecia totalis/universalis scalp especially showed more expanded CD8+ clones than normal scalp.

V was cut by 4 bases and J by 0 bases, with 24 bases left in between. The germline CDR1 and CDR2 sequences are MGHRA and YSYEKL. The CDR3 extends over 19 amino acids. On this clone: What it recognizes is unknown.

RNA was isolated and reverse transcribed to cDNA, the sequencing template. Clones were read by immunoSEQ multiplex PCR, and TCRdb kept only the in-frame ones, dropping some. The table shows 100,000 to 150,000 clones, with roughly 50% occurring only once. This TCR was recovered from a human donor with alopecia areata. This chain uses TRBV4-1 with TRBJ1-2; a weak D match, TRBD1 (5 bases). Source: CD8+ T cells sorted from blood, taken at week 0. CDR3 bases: TGCGCCAGCAGCCCAGAAGAGATATTGGGGACGGCAGCTAACTATGGCTACACCTTC. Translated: CASSPEEILGTAANYGYTF.